The 30 T cell receptor beta chains reported below all come from one sample, sequenced in a study of blood T cell repertoires in COVID-19. TCRdb's table, derived via immunoSEQ multiplex PCR, lists solely in-frame clones and lacks some. The sample has roughly 160,000 clones, approximately 86% seen once; the top ten hold approximately 7%. Sequencing input: peripheral blood. These receptors all stem from a man older than 75 with COVID-19, enrolled during active disease.

This sequence joins TRBV3-1 (or the pseudogene TRBV3-2) and TRBJ1-2; TRBD1 agrees at 7 bases. Germline values: CDR1 LGHDT, CDR2 YNNKEL (reference sequence). After removal of 1 base from V and 8 bases from J, the junction contained 4 bases not matched to a gene. The CDR3 is 13 residues long. The CDR3: CASSQGGTVGYTF. The CDR3 nucleotides are TGTGCCAGCAGCCAAGGGGGGACAGTCGGCTACACCTTC.

The V call is TRBV29-1, the J call TRBJ2-6; possible D gene TRBD1, 6 bases. Germline V lookup: CDR1 SQVTM, CDR2 ANQGSEA. This CDR3 comprises 13 residues. V was trimmed by 6 bases and J by 4 bases, leaving 10 bases between them. The CDR3 loop reads CSVTGFGANVLTF. CDR3 DNA: TGCAGCGTAACAGGGTTCGGGGCCAACGTCCTGACTTTC.

J is TRBJ1-1 and V is TRBV29-1, with D possibly being TRBD1 (5 bases). The CDR3 has 12 amino acids. Germline values: CDR1 SQVTM, CDR2 ANQGSEA. Trimming removed 7 bases from V and 0 bases from J, with 9 bases in between. The CDR3 here is CSAGRVNTEAFF. In nucleotides, the CDR3 is TGCAGCGCGGGGCGAGTGAACACTGAAGCTTTCTTT.

The chain combines TRBV19 with TRBJ2-4; 7 bases fit TRBD1. The V gene's germline CDR1 is LNHDA and CDR2 SQIVND (reference sequence). There are 13 residues in the CDR3. Unmatched junction bases numbered 3, after V lost 6 bases and J lost 4 bases. DNA of the CDR3: TGTGCCAGTAGCGGGACAGCGAAAAACATTCAGTACTTC. Its translation is CASSGTAKNIQYF.

The V call is TRBV6-5, the J call TRBJ1-1, with 7 bases matching TRBD1. CDR1 and CDR2 (germline): MNHEY, SVGAGI. V gave up 6 bases and J gave up 4 bases; unmatched junction bases: 5. This CDR3 is built from 13 residues. Here the CDR3 DNA reads TGTGCCAGCAGGACAGGGTCGTCCACTGAAGCTTTCTTT. Translation gives CASRTGSSTEAFF.

The rearrangement links TRBV7-2 to TRBJ1-1; TRBD1 agrees at 8 bases. The CDR3 is 13 amino acids. J was trimmed by 6 bases and V by 2 bases; bases with no gene match: 2. Germline V gene lookup returns CDR1 SGHTA and CDR2 FQGNSA. The CDR3 loop reads CASSLSGGSEAFF. The CDR3, as DNA: TGTGCCAGCAGCTTATCAGGGGGCTCTGAAGCTTTCTTT. The complete variable domain, with remaining parts taken from reference TRBV7-2 and TRBJ1-1, reads GAGVSQSPSNKVTEKGKDVELRCDPISGHTALYWYRQSLGQGLEFLIYFQGNSAPDKSGLPSDRFSAERTGGSVSTLTIQRTQQEDSAVYLCASSLSGGSEAFFGQGTRLTVV.

The V and J genes are TRBV7-2 and TRBJ2-3; weak D call: TRBD1 (5 bases). Trimming pared 2 bases from V and 3 bases from J, leaving 18 bases between. The CDR3 runs 17 residues. CDR1 is SGHTA and CDR2 is FQGNSA in the germline V gene. The CDR3 DNA reads TGTGCCAGCAGCTTAATGGTCAGGGCGTGGGTAACAGATACGCAGTATTTT. Translation gives CASSLMVRAWVTDTQYF. Together with reference TRBV7-2 and TRBJ2-3, the CDR3 gives the full variable domain: GAGVSQSPSNKVTEKGKDVELRCDPISGHTALYWYRQSLGQGLEFLIYFQGNSAPDKSGLPSDRFSAERTGGSVSTLTIQRTQQEDSAVYLCASSLMVRAWVTDTQYFGPGTRLTVL.

The chain has TRBV7-3 and TRBJ2-5; 7 bases align to TRBD1. V was clipped by 8 bases and J by 2 bases; unmatched bases: 5. Germline CDR1 is SGHTA and CDR2 is FQGTGA. CDR3 length: 13 residues. The CDR3 here is CASSPTGQETQYF. As DNA, the CDR3 is TGTGCCAGCTCCCCGACAGGGCAAGAGACCCAGTACTTC.

The rearrangement links TRBV27 to TRBJ1-5; D is unclear. There are 13 residues in the CDR3. Germline V gene sequence: CDR1 MNHEY, CDR2 SMNVEV (reference sequence). V lost 6 bases and J lost 6, with 12 bases in between. Here the CDR3 DNA reads TGTGCCAGCAGCCCGATCCGGGGTCAGCCCCAGCATTTT. This codes for CASSPIRGQPQHF.

V is TRBV5-4 and J is TRBJ2-2; possibly TRBD1 for D (5 bases). The CDR3 totals 16 residues. Germline CDR1 is SGHNT and CDR2 is YYREEE (reference sequence). The V end was cut by 6 bases, the J end by 6 bases, with 21 bases between. CDR3 loop: CASTDKQGRGAGELFF. CDR3 DNA sequence: TGTGCCAGCACCGATAAGCAGGGAAGGGGTGCCGGGGAGCTGTTTTTT.

The chain joins TRBV9 to TRBJ2-1; D might be TRBD1 (5 bases). CDR1 and CDR2 from the germline V gene are SGDLS and YYNGEE. The CDR3 length is 17 residues. V shed 4 bases and J shed 2 bases, with 19 bases lying between them. CDR3 protein: CASSSRGVTSPYNEQFF. CDR3 DNA sequence: TGTGCCAGCAGCTCAAGGGGCGTTACGTCCCCCTACAATGAGCAGTTCTTC.

V gene TRBV7-3 combines with J gene TRBJ1-1, with D possibly TRBD1 on 6 matching bases. CDR3 length: 13 residues. The germline CDR1 and CDR2 sequences are SGHTA and FQGTGA. V was pared by 3 bases and J by 4 bases, with 9 bases between. The CDR3 DNA reads as TGTGCCAGCAGCTTTAACAGGGCCACTGAAGCTTTCTTT. Translating gives CASSFNRATEAFF.

The chain has TRBV11-3 and TRBJ1-6; TRBD1 matches at 9 bases. The CDR3 is 14 amino acids. Germline-derived CDR1 and CDR2 are SGHNT and YENEEA. Trimming took 4 bases from V and 10 from J; bases not matched to a gene: 5. The CDR3 DNA follows: TGTGCCAGCAGCTCACAGGGGGCCGACTCACCCCTCCACTTT. Protein: CASSSQGADSPLHF.

This chain joins TRBV7-2 and TRBJ1-2; maybe TRBD1 (6 bases). The germline gives CDR1 SGHTA, CDR2 FQGNSA. CDR3 length: 14 amino acids. The ends were cut back, 3 bases at V and 5 bases at J, with 13 bases in the middle. This chain's CDR3 is CASSFSSGEYGYTF. CDR3 nucleotide sequence: TGTGCCAGCAGCTTCTCTTCAGGGGAATATGGCTACACCTTC.

This clone was seen once. V usage is TRBV6-5 and J usage is TRBJ1-5; a possible D gene is TRBD1 (5 bases). The CDR3 runs 16 residues. Germline lookup yields CDR1 MNHEY and CDR2 SVGAGI. The V gene lost 2 bases and the J gene lost 0 bases, with 11 bases spanning the gap. The CDR3 reads CASSYRKQGSNQPQHF. For the CDR3, the DNA is TGTGCCAGCAGTTACCGCAAGCAGGGTAGCAATCAGCCCCAGCATTTT.

V and J are TRBV6-5 and TRBJ1-2, with 7 bases that match TRBD1. J gave up 4 bases and V 7 bases, and 3 bases lay outside the gene matches. Germline CDR1 and CDR2: MNHEY and SVGAGI. The CDR3 length is 12 residues. This CDR3 is CASKGAGYGYTF. Written as DNA, the CDR3 is TGTGCCAGCAAGGGGGCCGGCTATGGCTACACCTTC.

The chain couples TRBV29-1 to TRBJ2-3; 12 nucleotides line up with TRBD2. CDR3 length: 15 amino acids. After removal of 3 bases from V and 3 bases from J, the junction contained 4 bases not matched to a gene. Per germline, CDR1 SQVTM and CDR2 ANQGSEA. Here the CDR3 DNA reads TGCAGCGTTGACCTAGCGGGGGGGCCGACAGATACGCAGTATTTT. Protein product: CSVDLAGGPTDTQYF.

The rearrangement joins TRBV19 to TRBJ2-3; no firm D call. Trimming removed 7 bases at V and 6 bases at J, with 11 bases between. The V gene's germline CDR1 is LNHDA and CDR2 SQIVND (reference sequence). The CDR3 runs 12 residues. The CDR3 is CASKAAVDTQYF. The CDR3 bases are TGTGCCAGTAAAGCTGCGGTGGATACGCAGTATTTT.

The rearrangement uses TRBV7-2 and TRBJ2-1, with TRBD1 identical over 7 bases. In germline, CDR1 is SGHTA, CDR2 FQGNSA. This CDR3 spans 13 amino acids. The V and J ends lost 5 bases and 6 bases, in that order; junction bases with no gene match: 4. DNA for the CDR3: TGTGCCAGCAGCGAACAGGGGTTCAATGAGCAGTTCTTC. The encoded protein is CASSEQGFNEQFF.

The rearrangement links TRBV4-1 to TRBJ1-3; the D is unclear. V lost 6 bases and J 0 bases, leaving 9 bases between the germline ends. There are 14 residues in the CDR3. Germline V gene sequence: CDR1 MGHRA, CDR2 YSYEKL. The chain's CDR3 is CASRDFLSGNTIYF. The CDR3 DNA sequence: TGCGCCAGCAGAGACTTTCTCTCTGGAAACACCATATATTTT.

The chain employs TRBV4-1 and TRBJ1-3, with a weak D call TRBD1 (6 bases). Per germline, CDR1 MGHRA and CDR2 YSYEKL. V lost 2 bases and J 4 bases, leaving 12 bases between the germline ends. CDR3 length: 15 residues. The CDR3 reads CASSQREGGGNTIYF. CDR3 nucleotide sequence: TGCGCCAGCAGCCAACGGGAGGGGGGAGGAAACACCATATATTTT.

This sequence joins TRBV5-1 and TRBJ2-5; D is uncertain. From germline, CDR1 is SGHRS and CDR2 YFSETQ. The CDR3 runs to 13 residues. V gave up 3 bases and J gave up 4 bases, with 10 bases separating them. CDR3 DNA: TGCGCCAGCAGCTCGTCGACAAGAGAGACCCAGTACTTC. Translating gives CASSSSTRETQYF.

The V gene is TRBV4-2, the J gene TRBJ1-4; D possibly corresponds to TRBD1 (5 bases). The germline V and J ends were trimmed by 5 bases and 5 bases, with 15 bases remaining between them. Germline CDR1 LGHNA, CDR2 YNFKEQ. The CDR3 runs to 15 residues. The CDR3 bases are TGTGCCAGCAGCTCTGGGACTCCCCAAAATGAAAAACTGTTTTTT. Residues: CASSSGTPQNEKLFF.

The J gene is TRBJ1-2, the V gene TRBV6-5, with 9 bases lining up with TRBD1. CDR3 length: 13 residues. Germline V gene sequence: CDR1 MNHEY, CDR2 SVGAGI. V was pared by 9 bases and J by 6 bases, with 8 bases of the junction left unmatched. Here the CDR3 DNA reads TGTGCCAGTTTCCCGGGACAGGGAAATGGCTACACCTTC. It codes for CASFPGQGNGYTF.

The chain joins TRBV9 to TRBJ1-2; no firm D call. The CDR3 is 15 amino acids. Per germline, CDR1 SGDLS and CDR2 YYNGEE. With 3 bases removed from V and 6 bases from J, the gap between germline ends came to 18 bases. CDR3 sequence: CASSAPLDSSHGYTF. The CDR3 bases are TGTGCCAGCAGCGCACCCCTAGATAGTAGCCATGGCTACACCTTC.

The genes are TRBV5-4 and TRBJ1-1; 7 nucleotides align to TRBD1. The CDR3 has 15 residues. Germline trimming cut 1 base from V and 0 bases from J; bases unmatched to any gene: 3. The V gene's germline CDR1 is SGHNT and CDR2 YYREEE (reference sequence). The CDR3 loop reads CASSLRQGMNTEAFF. The CDR3 nucleotides are TGTGCCAGCAGCTTGCGACAGGGCATGAACACTGAAGCTTTCTTT.

The rearrangement links TRBV19 to TRBJ2-6, with a possible D match to TRBD2 (5 bases). The CDR3 is 14 residues long. V shed 5 bases and J shed 4 bases, with 9 bases lying between them. Germline loops: CDR1 LNHDA, CDR2 SQIVND (reference sequence). CDR3 region: CASSFGSGANVLTF. The CDR3 nucleotides read TGTGCCAGTAGTTTTGGGAGCGGGGCCAACGTCCTGACTTTC.

This clone occurred once. The chain links TRBV11-2 to TRBJ1-6; 7 bases agree with TRBD1. Germline loops: CDR1 SGHAT, CDR2 FQNNGV. The length of the CDR3 is 15 residues. V shed 2 bases, J shed 7 bases, and the junction held 5 bases outside the gene matches. The CDR3 DNA follows: TGTGCCAGCAGCTTATCGGGACAGCAGAATTCACCCCTCCACTTT. Amino acid sequence: CASSLSGQQNSPLHF.

The chain combines TRBV3-1 (or the pseudogene TRBV3-2) with TRBJ1-4; tentative D call: TRBD1 (6 bases). Germline V gives CDR1 LGHDT, CDR2 YNNKEL (reference sequence). V lost 4 bases and J lost 8, with 20 bases in between. The CDR3 spans 16 residues. The CDR3 DNA is TGTGCCAGCAGCCCCACCCCAGGGGATTTGGGCGAAAAACTGTTTTTT. Translating it yields CASSPTPGDLGEKLFF.

The chain links TRBV12-5 to TRBJ2-7; 10 positions match TRBD1. Per the germline V gene, CDR1 is LGHNT and CDR2 is FRNRAP. V lost 5 bases and J lost 10; bases outside the gene matches: 14. This CDR3 comprises 15 residues. CDR3 nucleotides: TGTGCTAGTGGTCCCCCGGGTGGACAGGGGGTAGTTCAGTACTTC. Protein: CASGPPGGQGVVQYF.